The 28 T cell receptor beta chains listed next were all sequenced from one sample in a study of T cells in Graves' hyperthyroidism and ophthalmopathy (dated by TCRdb to the late 2010s). The library was prepared using multiplex PCR. Sequencing instrument: Illumina HiSeq 2000. Amplification of TCR beta CDR3 regions was carried out from RNA transcripts. A first-round RT-PCR of the TCR CDR3 used the HTBI primer set with the Qiagen OneStep RT-PCR kit. TCRdb applied fastp at Q25 and MiXCR to the public reads, then kept only in-frame beta chains. CDR3 protein sequences are deduplicated, and each keeps its most common genes and DNA. Here the sample has a few hundred thousand distinct CDR3 sequences; 15% to 20% occur a single time. 25% to 35% of the sample is taken by the ten largest. Input material: blood. These TCRs come from a woman in her twenties or thirties with Graves' ophthalmopathy.

The chain is built from TRBV29-1 and TRBJ2-5; D gene uncertain. This CDR3 comprises 14 residues. V gave up 2 bases and J gave up 5 bases, with 15 bases separating them. In germline, CDR1 is SQVTM, CDR2 ANQGSEA. CDR3 coding DNA: TGCAGCGTTGAAAACGACTGGGTTGCCGAGACCCAGTACTTC. It translates to CSVENDWVAETQYF.

This clonotype was seen only a few times. The genes are TRBV6-2 or TRBV6-3 and TRBJ2-2, with 10 bases fitting TRBD1. Germline loops: CDR1 MNHEY, CDR2 SVGEGT. The CDR3 totals 15 residues. With 10 bases clipped from V and 2 bases from J, the junction kept 7 bases outside the gene matches. The CDR3 region is CATIRDRGNTGELFF. As DNA, the CDR3 is TGTGCCACCATCCGGGACAGGGGTAACACCGGGGAGCTGTTTTTT.

The chain links TRBV5-1 to TRBJ2-7, with 10 positions matching TRBD2. From germline, CDR1 is SGHRS and CDR2 YFSETQ. The V gene end was trimmed by 2 bases and the J gene end by 3 bases; junction bases not matched to a gene: 8. The CDR3 extends over 16 amino acids. CDR3 DNA: TGCGCCAGCAGCTTAGCAGGGACTAGCGTAATCTACGAGCAGTACTTC. It is translated as CASSLAGTSVIYEQYF.

The table lists this clonotype with many counts. V is TRBV28 and J is TRBJ1-5; possibly TRBD1 for D (5 bases). The germline V and J ends were trimmed by 3 bases and 4 bases, with 10 bases remaining between them. There are 14 residues in the CDR3. The V gene's germline CDR1 is MDHEN and CDR2 SYDVKM. In DNA, the CDR3 is TGTGCCAGCAGTTTGTTGGAGGGGAATCAGCCCCAGCATTTT. It encodes CASSLLEGNQPQHF.

V gene TRBV28 combines with J gene TRBJ2-3; D is uncertain. Trimming took 11 bases from V and 0 from J, leaving 21 bases between them. This CDR3 spans 16 amino acids. Germline values: CDR1 MDHEN, CDR2 SYDVKM. CDR3 sequence: CAGGIPLWGSTDTQYF. The DNA for the CDR3 is TGTGCCGGCGGAATACCTCTTTGGGGTAGCACAGATACGCAGTATTTT.

This clonotype was counted ten times or more. V is TRBV28 and J is TRBJ2-7; the D call may be TRBD1 or TRBD2 (6 bases each). From germline, CDR1 is MDHEN and CDR2 SYDVKM. The CDR3 is made up of 16 amino acids. Trimming shortened V by 6 bases and J by 5 bases, and 23 bases separated the two germline ends. The CDR3 coding sequence is TGTGCCAGCAGCCCCAATCTGGGGGGCGGTTTACACGAGCAGTACTTC. It encodes CASSPNLGGGLHEQYF.

This clonotype was observed many times. The chain is built from TRBV11-2 and TRBJ1-4; D gene ambiguous. The CDR3 is 12 amino acids. The V end was cut by 7 bases, the J end by 7 bases, with 10 bases between. Germline V gene data show CDR1 as SGHAT and CDR2 as FQNNGV. The DNA for the CDR3 is TGTGCCAGCACCGTCGGCGGTGAAAAACTGTTTTTT. Translation gives CASTVGGEKLFF.

This clonotype showed up many times. Here the CDR3 reads CSASPQGTYQETQYF. In nucleotides, the CDR3 is TGCAGTGCTAGTCCACAGGGGACGTACCAAGAGACCCAGTACTTC. The V call is TRBV20-1, the J call TRBJ2-5; 7 bases are a match to TRBD1. The CDR3 runs to 15 residues. Losses at the gene ends were 3 bases for V and 0 bases for J; bases not matched to a gene: 7. Germline loops: CDR1 DFQATT, CDR2 SNEGSKA (reference sequence).

This clonotype was observed a single time. V is TRBV25-1 and J is TRBJ2-3; 14 bases agree with TRBD2. The CDR3 extends over 17 amino acids. From germline, CDR1 is MGHDK and CDR2 SYGVNS. The V segment lost 6 bases and the J segment 2 bases; nucleotides outside the gene matches: 7. The CDR3 DNA sequence: TGTGCCAGCAGGGAGACTAGCGGGAGGGCCTCCACAGATACGCAGTATTTT. Residues: CASRETSGRASTDTQYF.

This clonotype has more than one count but fewer than ten. The chain uses TRBV10-3 and TRBJ2-7; D assignment may be TRBD1 or TRBD2 (5 bases each). The CDR3 runs 14 residues. Germline V gene lookup returns CDR1 ENHRY and CDR2 SYGVKD. The V and J ends lost 7 bases and 4 bases respectively, with 17 bases between them. CDR3 bases: TGTGCCATCACCCCCCGCAGGGACCGATACGAGCAGTACTTC. Protein product: CAITPRRDRYEQYF.

This chain joins TRBV3-1 and TRBJ1-2, with D perhaps TRBD1 (5 bases). The CDR3 covers 17 residues. Germline-derived CDR1 and CDR2 are LGHDT and YNNKEL (reference sequence). The V gene lost 0 bases and the J gene lost 1 base, with 15 bases spanning the gap. CDR3 in DNA: TGTGCCAGCAGCCAAGACTTAATCGGGGCGGGTAACTATGGCTACACCTTC. Translation gives CASSQDLIGAGNYGYTF.

Concerning this clonotype itself: Just one base apart from a much larger clone, this may be a read error. The V call is TRBV18, the J call TRBJ2-5; D is perhaps TRBD2 (5 bases). The CDR3 length is 16 residues. The germline V and J ends were trimmed by 3 bases and 5 bases, with 19 bases remaining between them. Looked up from germline, CDR1 is KGHSH and CDR2 is LQKENI. The CDR3 sequence is CASSPNGVLVSETQYF. As DNA, the CDR3 is TGTGCCAGCTCACCGAACGGGGTCCTAGTTTCCGAGACCCAGTACTTC.

This clonotype showed up just a few times. This chain connects TRBV20-1 to TRBJ2-3, with 9 bases identical to TRBD2. The CDR3 runs 15 residues. V dropped 6 bases and J dropped 6; count of bases not matched to a gene: 13. Germline-derived CDR1 and CDR2 are DFQATT and SNEGSKA (reference sequence). The CDR3 spells CSAPLLAGVFDTQYF. Here the CDR3 DNA reads TGCAGTGCCCCCCTGTTAGCGGGAGTATTTGATACGCAGTATTTT.

This clonotype was observed a handful of times. V and J are TRBV6-1 and TRBJ2-4; the D is unclear. The germline V gene has CDR1 MNHNS and CDR2 SASEGT. The CDR3 is 11 residues long. V was clipped by 5 bases and J by 5 bases, with 4 bases between them. The CDR3 bases are TGTGCCAGCAGTCAACAAAACATTCAGTACTTC. Its translation is CASSQQNIQYF.

CDR3 residues: CASSPEVGGYTF. In DNA, the CDR3 is TGTGCCAGCAGTCCGGAGGTGGGGGGCTACACCTTC. V usage is TRBV6-1 and J usage is TRBJ1-2; D ambiguous. The V and J ends lost 5 bases and 8 bases respectively, with 12 bases between them. Germline V gene lookup returns CDR1 MNHNS and CDR2 SASEGT. The CDR3 length is 12 residues.

This clonotype was seen more than once but under ten times. The chain is built from TRBV6-6 and TRBJ2-1; 13 bases fit TRBD2. CDR1 is MNHNY and CDR2 is SVGAGI in the germline V gene (reference sequence). CDR3 length: 18 residues. The V gene end was trimmed by 0 bases and the J gene end by 4 bases; junction bases not matched to a gene: 6. The CDR3: CASSYSLGLAGVYNEQFF. The CDR3 DNA follows: TGTGCCAGCAGTTACTCGCTTGGACTAGCGGGGGTATACAATGAGCAGTTCTTC.

This clonotype was counted ten times or more. V is TRBV7-2 and J is TRBJ2-7; tentatively, D is TRBD1 (6 bases). V lost 5 bases and J lost 3, with 17 bases in between. CDR3 length: 15 residues. Germline V gene sequence: CDR1 SGHTA, CDR2 FQGNSA. The CDR3 DNA reads as TGTGCCAGCAGCGACACAGGGCGGCGGAACTACGAGCAGTACTTC. Its translation: CASSDTGRRNYEQYF.

CDR3 amino acids: CATSREVIGWGGGYTF. The CDR3 DNA follows: TGTGCCACCAGCAGAGAGGTCATCGGGTGGGGGGGTGGCTACACCTTC. The genes are TRBV15 and TRBJ1-2; possible D gene TRBD1, 5 bases. Trimming left V 0 bases short and J 7 bases short, with 18 bases between. This CDR3 is 16 amino acids long. Germline CDR1 is LNHNV and CDR2 is YYDKDF (reference sequence).

This clonotype was picked up many times. J is TRBJ2-1 and V is TRBV6-4; 8 bases line up with TRBD1. This CDR3 has 16 amino acids. Looked up from germline, CDR1 is MRHNA and CDR2 is SNTAGT. With 5 bases clipped from V and 3 bases from J, the junction kept 9 bases outside the gene matches. Here the CDR3 reads CASSPTGGSGYNEQFF. Written as DNA, the CDR3 is TGTGCCAGCAGTCCCACAGGGGGTTCGGGCTACAATGAGCAGTTCTTC.

The chain uses TRBV19 and TRBJ1-6; 7 bases match TRBD1. Germline loops: CDR1 LNHDA, CDR2 SQIVND (reference sequence). The CDR3 consists of 17 residues. The J segment lost 7 bases and the V segment lost 4 bases, leaving 13 bases of the junction unmatched. The CDR3, as DNA: TGTGCCAGTAGTAGACAGGGCTCCGGTATGACCAATTCACCCCTCCACTTT. As protein: CASSRQGSGMTNSPLHF.

The chain uses TRBV19 and TRBJ2-1; 7 positions agree with TRBD2. The trim removed 7 bases at V and 1 base at J, leaving 1 base unmatched. The CDR3 extends over 13 amino acids. Germline V lookup: CDR1 LNHDA, CDR2 SQIVND (reference sequence). The chain's CDR3 is CASKRDSYNEQFF. In DNA form, the CDR3 reads TGTGCCAGTAAGCGGGATTCCTACAATGAGCAGTTCTTC.

Comment on this clonotype: Given a much more abundant clone one base away, this may be a read error. This chain links TRBV2 with TRBJ2-3, with unresolved D. The ends were cut back, 5 bases at V and 2 bases at J, with 14 bases in the middle. Germline CDR1 and CDR2: SNHLY and FYNNEI. The CDR3 covers 15 residues. The CDR3 spells CASSHSTPLTDTQYF. The CDR3 DNA follows: TGTGCCAGCAGTCATTCGACTCCCCTCACAGATACGCAGTATTTT.

This chain joins TRBV6-5 and TRBJ2-3, with a possible D match to TRBD2 (6 bases). This CDR3 is 15 amino acids long. Germline CDR1 reads MNHEY; CDR2 reads SVGAGI. V lost 4 bases and J lost 6, with 17 bases in between. In DNA, the CDR3 is TGTGCCAGCAGTTCTCGTTGGAGGGTGGGGGATACGCAGTATTTT. Translating gives CASSSRWRVGDTQYF.

This clonotype was seen ten or more times. The chain is built from TRBV11-3 and TRBJ2-1; possible D gene TRBD1, 5 bases. Per germline, CDR1 SGHNT and CDR2 YENEEA. The CDR3 runs 13 residues. V shed 5 bases and J shed 4 bases, with 9 bases lying between them. The CDR3 loop is CASSPQGYNEQFF. The CDR3 DNA sequence: TGTGCCAGCAGCCCCCAGGGATACAATGAGCAGTTCTTC.

This clonotype has only a few counts. The rearrangement joins TRBV9 to TRBJ2-3; the D is unclear. This CDR3 has 15 residues. Looked up from germline, CDR1 is SGDLS and CDR2 is YYNGEE. V lost 0 bases and J lost 6, with 14 bases in between. The CDR3 sequence: CASSVEGSRSDTQYF. Written as DNA, the CDR3 is TGTGCCAGCAGCGTAGAGGGTAGTCGGTCGGATACGCAGTATTTT.

The genes are TRBV18 and TRBJ1-5; perhaps TRBD1 as D (6 bases). The V and J ends lost 4 bases and 10 bases respectively, with 17 bases between them. The CDR3 totals 14 residues. CDR1 is KGHSH and CDR2 is LQKENI in the germline V gene. The CDR3 is CASSQDSLSRPQHF. The DNA of the CDR3 is TGTGCCAGCTCACAGGACAGCCTATCTCGTCCCCAGCATTTT.

This clonotype was detected many times. V and J are TRBV30 and TRBJ2-5, with TRBD2 matching 10 bases. Germline-derived CDR1 and CDR2 are GTSNPN and SVGIG (reference sequence). The CDR3 is 14 amino acids. Losses at the gene ends were 5 bases for V and 1 base for J; bases not matched to a gene: 4. Here the CDR3 DNA reads TGTGCCTGGGGAACTAGCGGGGTCCAAGAGACCCAGTACTTC. This gives the protein CAWGTSGVQETQYF.

This clonotype has ten or more counts. The chain couples TRBV15 to TRBJ1-5; D remains unclear. The CDR3 is 15 amino acids. V shed 0 bases and J shed 6 bases, with 12 bases lying between them. Germline loops: CDR1 LNHNV, CDR2 YYDKDF (reference sequence). The CDR3 nucleotides are TGTGCCACCAGCAGAGATCCGACGGCAGTTCAGCCCCAGCATTTT. Translating gives CATSRDPTAVQPQHF.